This T cell receptor beta chain was sequenced for a study of tumor and adjacent non-tumor tissue in lung cancer. Overall study context: Samples averaged about 4.17 million productive TCRbeta reads each. The study's findings and limits: Tumor repertoires had a smaller top 100 clone share than normal lung. Higher tumor TCR diversity was associated with shorter survival. Compared with tumor, normal lung showed significantly lower TCR diversity.

The library came from three nested PCR rounds adapted from ARM-PCR protocols. TCRdb processed the multiplex PCR reads anew with MiXCR; each CDR3 protein has one entry. Altogether 90,000 or so distinct CDR3 sequences are present, roughly three fifths being singletons, with the ten largest covering around 15%. For this clonotype: What it binds is not known. The junction differs from germline at one of its ends, possibly a read error.

RNA was extracted from bulk tissue without any cell sorting. The CDR3 is made up of 13 amino acids. Per the germline V gene, CDR1 is SGHAT and CDR2 is FQNNGV. The source material was lung tumor tissue. This sequence was found in a man between 70 and 80 years old with non-small cell lung cancer. The chain uses TRBV11-2 and TRBJ1-1; no firm D call. The CDR3 spells CASRHSGNDEAFF. The CDR3 DNA follows: TGTGCCAGCAGACACAGTGGCAATGATGAAGCCTTCTTT.